This TCR beta chain came from a study of OX40 agonist ivuxolimab in advanced cancers. Assay used: immunoSEQ multiplex PCR; TCRdb lists only in-frame clones, some missing. The sample has about 69,000 clones, around 90% seen once. This clone was counted once. Germline CDR1 and CDR2: SGHTA and FQGNSA. Trimming took 1 base from V and 3 from J, leaving 13 bases between them. CDR3 length: 15 residues. This rearrangement joins TRBV7-2 to TRBJ2-7; tentative D call: TRBD1 (5 bases). This clonotype originated in an adult with an advanced solid tumor such as melanoma, head and neck, liver or kidney cancer. The sample was CD4+ or CD8+ T cells sorted from blood, taken in a trial of the OX40 agonist ivuxolimab. The CDR3 DNA is TGTGCCAGCAGCTTAGGAGACAGCCACTTCTACGAGCAGTACTTC. This translates into CASSLGDSHFYEQYF.